The 27 T cell receptor beta chains below were found in one sample sequenced in a study of cytomegalovirus exposure and HLA in healthy donors. Amplification used 60 Vbeta primers and 13 Jbeta primers. This table comes from immunoSEQ multiplex PCR, and its TCRdb copy is limited to in-frame clones, with some not included. The sample has some 150,000 clones, under 90% seen once. Specimen: PBMCs. These receptors all come from a boy under 10 years old in good health and CMV-seronegative.

The chain uses TRBV7-2 and TRBJ2-5; D call uncertain. The J call may be incorrect, as the DNA end agrees better with TRBJ2-7. The CDR3 is 14 amino acids. Germline V lookup: CDR1 SGHTA, CDR2 FQGNSA. CDR3 sequence: CASSLDLRFYEQYF. CDR3 in DNA: TGTGCCAGCAGCTTAGACCTACGGTTCTACGAGCAGTACTTC.

This chain links TRBV5-3 with TRBJ2-7, with 7 nucleotides matching TRBD2. TRBV5-3 counts as an open reading frame of uncertain function. This CDR3 region has 15 residues. J was trimmed by 4 bases and V by 5 bases; bases with no gene match: 12. This chain's CDR3 is CARRAGVREGYEQYF. CDR3 in DNA: TGTGCCAGAAGGGCCGGGGTAAGGGAGGGTTACGAGCAGTACTTC.

The chain employs TRBV27 and TRBJ1-6; the match to TRBD1 covers 7 bases. Germline lookup yields CDR1 MNHEY and CDR2 SMNVEV (reference sequence). J lost 10 bases, V lost 5 bases, and 11 bases had no gene match. This CDR3 region has 15 residues. The CDR3 here is CASSITGDVRSPLHF. The CDR3 DNA is TGTGCCAGCAGTATAACAGGGGACGTCCGCTCACCCCTCCACTTT.

This clone was counted once. The chain joins TRBV6-5 to TRBJ2-1; TRBD2 agrees at 12 bases. V lost 2 bases to trimming and J lost 10 bases; unmatched junction nucleotides: 6. CDR3 length equals 15 residues. CDR1 MNHEY and CDR2 SVGAGI come from the germline V gene. The DNA for the CDR3 is TGTGCCAGCAGTTACCTAGCGGGGGGGCCAAACGAGCAGTTCTTC. This translates into CASSYLAGGPNEQFF.

This chain uses TRBV2 with TRBJ2-1; 8 bases are a match to TRBD1. CDR3 length: 15 amino acids. V shed 4 bases and J 3 bases; nucleotides not matched to a gene: 5. The germline gives CDR1 SNHLY, CDR2 FYNNEI. CDR3 sequence reads: CASSVGQEDYNEQFF. DNA of the CDR3: TGTGCCAGCAGTGTGGGACAGGAAGACTACAATGAGCAGTTCTTC. The full variable domain, in which reference TRBV2 and TRBJ2-1 provide the parts outside the CDR3, is EPEVTQTPSHQVTQMGQEVILRCVPISNHLYFYWYRQILGQKVEFLVSFYNNEISEKSEIFDDQFSVERPDGSNFTLKIRSTKLEDSAMYFCASSVGQEDYNEQFFGPGTRLTVL.

This clone was counted between two and nine times. The V and J genes are TRBV7-9 and TRBJ1-4; 10 positions agree with TRBD1. This CDR3 is 16 amino acids long. Germline CDR1 is SEHNR and CDR2 is FQNEAQ (reference sequence). With V trimmed by 6 bases and J by 3 bases, 7 bases remained unmatched. CDR3 residues: CASRLSGTGANEKLFF. Here the CDR3 DNA reads TGTGCCAGCAGACTCTCAGGGACAGGGGCTAATGAAAAACTGTTTTTT.

The chain carries TRBV7-9 and TRBJ1-1; TRBD1 is a possible D gene (6 bases). Trimming removed 5 bases at V and 1 base at J, with 11 bases between. This CDR3 spans 14 amino acids. CDR1 SEHNR and CDR2 FQNEAQ come from the germline V gene (reference sequence). The CDR3 nucleotides read TGTGCCAGCAGCCATGTACAGGGGAACACTGAAGCTTTCTTT. Translation gives CASSHVQGNTEAFF.

The chain employs TRBV6-6 and TRBJ1-2, with D possibly matching TRBD1 (6 bases). Germline V gives CDR1 MNHNY, CDR2 SVGAGI (reference sequence). The CDR3 has 13 residues. Trimming cost V 5 bases and J 7 bases, with 14 bases left between them. The CDR3 sequence is CASSPQGKSGYTF. CDR3 sequence (DNA): TGTGCCAGCAGTCCTCAGGGGAAGTCTGGCTACACCTTC.

The chain links TRBV7-2 to TRBJ1-2, with 8 bases that match TRBD1. V lost 0 bases, J lost 3 bases, and 6 bases stayed unmatched. Germline V gives CDR1 SGHTA, CDR2 FQGNSA. The CDR3 is 16 residues long. CDR3 in amino acids: CASSLASGTGHYGYTF. The CDR3 DNA follows: TGTGCCAGCAGCTTAGCGTCCGGGACAGGACACTATGGCTACACCTTC.

This chain joins TRBV29-1 and TRBJ1-1; possible D gene TRBD1, 5 bases. CDR1 is SQVTM and CDR2 is ANQGSEA in the germline V gene. The CDR3 consists of 14 residues. V gave up 4 bases and J gave up 2 bases, with 14 bases separating them. CDR3 bases: TGCAGCGTTGGACGGGGGTTTGACAACACTGAAGCTTTCTTT. This translates into CSVGRGFDNTEAFF.

About this clone: The DNA is left out, because the CDR3 cannot be placed on it with certainty; the CDR3 is given as TCRdb lists it. The chain couples TRBV9 to TRBJ2-1; the table calls TRBD2, which could not be checked here. Including both end residues, the CDR3 is 14 amino acids long. CDR1 is SGDLS, CDR2 YYNGEE, per germline. CDR3 sequence reads: CASSVDGCPCEQFF.

This clone occurred a few times. The rearrangement uses TRBV2 and TRBJ2-5, with 7 positions matching TRBD2. Germline trimming cut 8 bases from V and 1 base from J; bases unmatched to any gene: 10. This CDR3 contains 15 residues. Germline assignment: CDR1 SNHLY and CDR2 FYNNEI. This chain's CDR3 is CASFPRSSGQETQYF. CDR3 nucleotide sequence: TGTGCCAGCTTCCCCAGGTCTAGCGGCCAAGAGACCCAGTACTTC.

The genes are TRBV5-1 and TRBJ1-3; D is ambiguous. Germline assignment: CDR1 SGHRS and CDR2 YFSETQ. Trimming removed 0 bases at V and 0 bases at J, with 10 bases between. This CDR3 spans 16 amino acids. The CDR3 is CASSLDTVYSGNTIYF. The CDR3 DNA sequence: TGCGCCAGCAGCTTGGATACGGTATACTCTGGAAACACCATATATTTT. Full variable domain (missing parts from reference TRBV5-1 and TRBJ1-3): KAGVTQTPRYLIKTRGQQVTLSCSPISGHRSVSWYQQTPGQGLQFLFEYFSETQRNKGNFPGRFSGRQFSNSRSEMNVSTLELGDSALYLCASSLDTVYSGNTIYFGEGSWLTVV.

This chain joins TRBV18 and TRBJ2-6; TRBD1 aligns across 7 bases. The CDR3 is made up of 19 amino acids. V was clipped by 5 bases and J by 4 bases; unmatched bases: 17. Per the germline V gene, CDR1 is KGHSH and CDR2 is LQKENI. The CDR3 here is CASSSMPGQRLGGANVLTF. DNA for the CDR3: TGTGCCAGCTCATCGATGCCGGGACAGCGTCTCGGCGGGGCCAACGTCCTGACTTTC.

The chain carries TRBV29-1 and TRBJ2-1; D not certain. Looked up from germline, CDR1 is SQVTM and CDR2 is ANQGSEA. The CDR3 has 15 residues. Trimming stripped 7 bases from V and 2 bases from J, with 18 bases between. The CDR3 DNA reads as TGCAGCGGTGACGATAGGCGGAGTACCTACAATGAGCAGTTCTTC. Its translation is CSGDDRRSTYNEQFF.

As regards this clone: Because the CDR3 is missing its conserved closing phenylalanine or tryptophan, this is likely a read error. Because the CDR3's place on the DNA is in doubt, the DNA is left out and the CDR3 is given as listed by TCRdb. This sequence joins TRBV28 and TRBJ2-7; the table's TRBD2 call for D was not verified on the DNA. CDR1 is MDHEN, CDR2 SYDVKM, per germline. The CDR3 adds up to 13 amino acids, both ends counted. The CDR3 sequence is CASSKNLAGGRNL.

The chain links TRBV4-1 to TRBJ1-4; D gene uncertain. With 7 bases removed from V and 5 bases from J, the gap between germline ends came to 14 bases. CDR1 is MGHRA, CDR2 YSYEKL, per germline. This CDR3 contains 14 residues. The chain's CDR3 is CASTRLGLNEKLFF. The CDR3 DNA follows: TGCGCCAGCACCCGCCTTGGACTAAATGAAAAACTGTTTTTT.

The rearrangement links TRBV18 to TRBJ2-7; TRBD1 aligns across 9 bases. The CDR3 contains 16 residues. Trimming at V came to 3 bases and at J to 5 bases, leaving 11 bases not matched to a gene. Germline V gene lookup returns CDR1 KGHSH and CDR2 LQKENI. The CDR3 here is CASSPLSGDRADEQYF. The CDR3 bases are TGTGCCAGCTCACCGCTGTCTGGGGACAGGGCTGACGAGCAGTACTTC. The variable domain in full, with the rest retrieved from reference TRBV18 and TRBJ2-7, is NAGVMQNPRHLVRRRGQEARLRCSPMKGHSHVYWYRQLPEEGLKFMVYLQKENIIDESGMPKERFSAEFPKEGPSILRIQQVVRGDSAAYFCASSPLSGDRADEQYFGPGTRLTVT.

The chain links TRBV7-9 to TRBJ2-1; 14 bases agree with TRBD2. J lost 8 bases, V lost 6 bases, and 15 bases had no gene match. This CDR3 has 18 residues. CDR1 and CDR2 from the germline V gene are SEHNR and FQNEAQ (reference sequence). CDR3 nucleotides: TGTGCCAGCAGTTCTACTCTGGGGACTAGCGGGAGTTTTGATGAGCAGTTCTTC. This translates into CASSSTLGTSGSFDEQFF. Variable domain in full (rest from reference TRBV7-9 and TRBJ2-1): DTGVSQNPRHKITKRGQNVTFRCDPISEHNRLYWYRQTLGQGPEFLTYFQNEAQLEKSRLLSDRFSAERPKGSFSTLEIQRTEQGDSAMYLCASSSTLGTSGSFDEQFFGPGTRLTVL.

The rearrangement uses TRBV5-4 and TRBJ1-3, with no clear D. The CDR3 sequence is 18 residues long. Germline V gene lookup returns CDR1 SGHNT and CDR2 YYREEE (reference sequence). V was shortened by 1 base and J by 3 bases, with 20 bases between the two germline ends. The CDR3 here is CASSLFPGRGLHGNTIYF. In DNA form, the CDR3 reads TGTGCCAGCAGCTTGTTTCCGGGTCGGGGTCTTCATGGAAACACCATATATTTT.

V and J are TRBV15 and TRBJ1-2, with D tentatively TRBD1 (6 bases). Trimming removed 6 bases from V and 5 bases from J, with 7 bases in between. Germline V gene lookup returns CDR1 LNHNV and CDR2 YYDKDF (reference sequence). The CDR3 totals 11 residues. CDR3 in DNA: TGTGCCACCAGAACAGGGTATGGCTACACCTTC. Its translation: CATRTGYGYTF.

The chain combines TRBV28 with TRBJ2-7; 7 positions match TRBD1. With 2 bases clipped from V and 0 bases from J, the junction kept 4 bases outside the gene matches. This CDR3 is 15 amino acids long. CDR1 is MDHEN, CDR2 SYDVKM, per germline. This chain's CDR3 is CASSLPGQDSYEQYF. CDR3 DNA sequence: TGTGCCAGCAGTTTACCCGGACAGGACTCCTACGAGCAGTACTTC.

The CDR3 loop is CASRTRNTIYF. As DNA, the CDR3 is TGTGCCAGCAGGACACGAAACACCATATATTTT. V gene TRBV2 combines with J gene TRBJ1-3; D gene unclear. The germline CDR1 and CDR2 sequences are SNHLY and FYNNEI. The V end lost 6 bases, the J end lost 5 bases, and 5 bases lay between the germline ends. The CDR3 consists of 11 residues.

The chain has TRBV10-2 and TRBJ2-5; 9 bases are shared with TRBD1. The junction had 6 bases not matched to a gene; V was cut back by 5 bases and J by 2 bases. CDR1 and CDR2 from the germline V gene are WSHSY and SAAADI. The CDR3 runs 15 residues. This chain's CDR3 is CASSRQGGNQETQYF. CDR3 bases: TGCGCCAGCAGTAGACAGGGGGGAAATCAAGAGACCCAGTACTTC.

This sequence joins TRBV14 and TRBJ1-2; D remains unclear. Trimming pared 0 bases from V and 4 bases from J, leaving 15 bases between. The length of the CDR3 is 16 residues. CDR1 SGHDN and CDR2 FVKESK come from the germline V gene. The CDR3 nucleotides read TGTGCCAGCAGCCAAGAACGGCCGGGGTCCCTCTATGGCTACACCTTC. As protein: CASSQERPGSLYGYTF.

The chain combines TRBV10-2 with TRBJ1-5; D is uncertain. Trimming took 6 bases from V and 2 from J, leaving 8 bases between them. CDR1 and CDR2 (germline): WSHSY, SAAADI. The CDR3 runs 13 residues. In nucleotides, the CDR3 is TGCGCCAGCAGGGTAGCGGGCAATCAGCCCCAGCATTTT. It yields the protein CASRVAGNQPQHF.

The chain uses TRBV7-2 and TRBJ2-7; 9 bases map to TRBD2. Germline V gene sequence: CDR1 SGHTA, CDR2 FQGNSA. J lost 4 bases, V lost 4 bases, and 11 bases had no gene match. The CDR3 sequence is 16 residues long. The DNA of the CDR3 is TGTGCCAGCAGCTCCGCTAAGCGGGAGGAAGTTTACGAGCAGTACTTC. It is translated as CASSSAKREEVYEQYF. Filled out from reference TRBV7-2 and TRBJ2-7, the complete variable domain reads GAGVSQSPSNKVTEKGKDVELRCDPISGHTALYWYRQSLGQGLEFLIYFQGNSAPDKSGLPSDRFSAERTGGSVSTLTIQRTQQEDSAVYLCASSSAKREEVYEQYFGPGTRLTVT.